This T cell receptor (beta chain) originates from a study of response to subunit inactivated influenza vaccine. TCRdb reanalysed the RT-PCR reads using MiXCR and keeps one entry per CDR3 protein. The profile shows about 540,000 distinct CDR3 sequences, less than 25% of them singletons. At least ten counts were recorded for this clonotype. With 6 bases removed from V and 2 bases from J, the gap between germline ends came to 18 bases. Looked up from germline, CDR1 is SEHNR and CDR2 is FQNEAQ (reference sequence). The CDR3 is made up of 16 amino acids. The same data also went into a second study, on T cells expressing NK-cell markers. That report notes: 5'RACE template switching built TCR beta cDNA with unique molecular identifiers.

The clonotype originates from a man between 45 and 60 years old who received an inactivated influenza vaccine. The sequencing used CD4+ T cells sorted from PBMCs, collected roughly 13 days after vaccination. The J gene is TRBJ2-3, the V gene TRBV7-9; D remains ambiguous. CDR3 sequence (DNA): TGTGCCAGCAGGAAACTCAATCCTCGGAACACAGATACGCAGTATTTT. It specifies CASRKLNPRNTDTQYF.